This paragraph covers one TCR beta chain sequence. Its antigen remains unidentified. TCRdb's table, derived via immunoSEQ multiplex PCR, lists solely in-frame clones and lacks some. The sample shows about 93,000 clones, approximately 92% of them seen only once. The data were obtained in a study of T cell responses to AZD1222 COVID-19 vaccine. Findings and limits, study-wide: Females outnumbered males among donors, who were mostly white British; clonal diversity was possibly underestimated. Just a handful of people given AZD1222 tested seropositive at baseline. Reportedly, nearly half of unique spike TCRs recognized epitopes outside B.1.351/B.1.1.7 mutations.

The CDR3 has 15 residues. Trimming removed 5 bases from V and 7 bases from J; junction bases left unmatched: 12. Germline lookup yields CDR1 SGHTA and CDR2 FQGTGA. This receptor was identified in an adult who received the AZD1222 COVID-19 vaccine. The material sequenced was peripheral blood, taken 28 days after the second AZD1222 dose. The chain is built from TRBV7-3 and TRBJ2-5; 8 bases agree with TRBD2. CDR3 in amino acids: CASSPSPAGEGTQYF. CDR3 nucleotides: TGTGCCAGCAGCCCCAGTCCAGCGGGAGAAGGGACCCAGTACTTC.